The TCR beta chain under discussion was sequenced for a study of blood T cell repertoires in COVID-19. Trimming took 5 bases from V and 5 from J, leaving 6 bases between them. This CDR3 comprises 11 residues. Germline V gene data show CDR1 as SGHTA and CDR2 as FQGNSA. This table comes from immunoSEQ multiplex PCR, and its TCRdb copy is limited to in-frame clones, with some not included. The top ten clones hold more than 20% of a sample with 99,000 or so clones, approximately 88% of them seen once. This clone occurred once. This chain uses TRBV7-2 with TRBJ2-5; no reliable D call. The sample was peripheral blood. The TCR originated in a man aged 55 to 70 with acute or convalescent COVID-19. The CDR3 bases are TGTGCCAGCAGCCCCCAGGAGACCCAGTACTTC. Its protein product is CASSPQETQYF.